The 8 T cell receptor beta chains reported below all come from one sample, sequenced in a study of CXCR3-negative and CXCR3-positive naive CD8 T cells. Libraries of TRB cDNA were made by 5' RACE and carried UMIs. After re-calling the 5' RACE reads, TCRdb lists one entry per CDR3 protein, DNA absent. The clone table shows around 95,000 distinct CDR3 sequences, with the ten largest holding approximately 1%. Their antigen targets remain unknown. Notes on the study in general: The study found more hydrophobic TRB CDR3s in CXCR3-positive naive cells than in CXCR3-negative naive cells.

The sample taken for sequencing was naive CXCR3+ CD8+ T cells from blood. Subset described: CD45RO-CCR7+CD27+CD95- naive CD8+ T cells expressing CXCR3 (TNR3+). The receptors stem from a human donor in good health. Some clones in this sample may be carry-over from other donors' samples.

The V and J genes are TRBV19 and TRBJ2-2; no DNA is available, so the TRBD1 call from TCRdb remains unchecked. From germline, CDR1 is LNHDA and CDR2 SQIVND (reference sequence). This CDR3 spans 17 amino acids. CDR3 amino acids: CASSSFSGTVNTGELFF.

The chain has TRBV28 and TRBJ2-3; there is no DNA to check the TCRdb D call of TRBD1. The CDR3 is 13 amino acids. CDR1 MDHEN and CDR2 SYDVKM come from the germline V gene. The CDR3 sequence: CASSSSPGDTQYF. Filled out from reference TRBV28 and TRBJ2-3, the complete variable domain reads DVKVTQSSRYLVKRTGEKVFLECVQDMDHENMFWYRQDPGLGLRLIYFSYDVKMKEKGDIPEGYSVSREKKERFSLILESASTNQTSMYLCASSSSPGDTQYFGPGTRLTVL.

This chain joins TRBV29-1 and TRBJ2-2; TCRdb picks TRBD2, but there is no DNA to check that call. This CDR3 spans 15 amino acids. Germline V gene data show CDR1 as SQVTM and CDR2 as ANQGSEA. The chain's CDR3 is CSVLPGGMNTGELFF.

J is TRBJ2-5 and V is TRBV29-1. This CDR3 comprises 13 residues. Germline V gene data show CDR1 as SQVTM and CDR2 as ANQGSEA. CDR3 sequence reads: CSVDTEEVETQYF.

The rearrangement joins TRBV20-1 to TRBJ2-1; without DNA, the TCRdb call of TRBD1 cannot be checked. Looked up from germline, CDR1 is DFQATT and CDR2 is SNEGSKA (reference sequence). The CDR3 sequence is 12 residues long. The CDR3 reads CSARDRGYEQFF.

The chain uses TRBV9 and TRBJ2-1. This CDR3 is built from 15 residues. Germline assignment: CDR1 SGDLS and CDR2 YYNGEE. This CDR3 reads CASSVAEWGYNEQYF.

The V call is TRBV7-9, the J call TRBJ2-2; TCRdb gives TRBD1 as the D gene, but with no DNA this cannot be confirmed. This CDR3 spans 16 amino acids. Germline-derived CDR1 and CDR2 are SEHNR and FQNEAQ (reference sequence). CDR3 amino acids: CASSYTGSANTGELFF.

This chain joins TRBV20-1 and TRBJ2-3; TCRdb indicates TRBD2, and absent DNA this call remains unverified. This CDR3 is 18 amino acids long. Germline V gene lookup returns CDR1 DFQATT and CDR2 SNEGSKA (reference sequence). The CDR3 reads CSARDPFSGGNPTDTQYF.